Reported below is one TCR beta chain. The data originate from a study of blood T cell repertoires in COVID-19. Study-level background: Spain, Italy and the United States supplied samples that represented acute and convalescent COVID-19. The cDNA or gDNA used as material had been derived from T cells, B-cell-depleted T cells, or PBMCs.

The length of the CDR3 is 18 residues. The V gene's germline CDR1 is LGHNA and CDR2 YNFKEQ. After removal of 4 bases from V and 2 bases from J, the junction contained 12 bases not matched to a gene. In the source study's methods: Cell counts per sample came from amplifying reference gene primers. Generated by immunoSEQ multiplex PCR, the TCRdb table keeps only in-frame clones and is missing some. That table furnishes V, J and clone size, whereas the DNA furnished D and trimming. The sample lists about 80,000 clones, just over 85% occurring once. This chain connects TRBV4-2 to TRBJ2-3, with 10 nucleotides matching TRBD2. The receptor's source is a woman of 80 years or more with acute or convalescent COVID-19. The sequencing input was peripheral blood. The CDR3 DNA is TGTGCCAGCAGCCCTTATGGGGAACTAGCGGGGATCACAGATACGCAGTATTTT. This codes for CASSPYGELAGITDTQYF.